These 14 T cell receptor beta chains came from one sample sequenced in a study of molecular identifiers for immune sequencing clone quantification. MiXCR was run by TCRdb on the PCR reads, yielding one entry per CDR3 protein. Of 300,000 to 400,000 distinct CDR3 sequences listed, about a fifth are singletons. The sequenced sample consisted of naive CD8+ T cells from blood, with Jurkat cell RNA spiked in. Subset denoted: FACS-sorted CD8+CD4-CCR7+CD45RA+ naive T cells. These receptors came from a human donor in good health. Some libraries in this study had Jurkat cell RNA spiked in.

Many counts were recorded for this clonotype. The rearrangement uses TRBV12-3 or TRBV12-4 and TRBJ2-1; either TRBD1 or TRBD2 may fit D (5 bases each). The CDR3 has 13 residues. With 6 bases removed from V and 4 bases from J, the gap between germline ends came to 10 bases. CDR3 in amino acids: CASSTGPYNEQFF. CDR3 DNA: TGTGCCAGCAGCACGGGGCCGTACAATGAGCAGTTCTTC.

The CDR3 reads CASSTGGYEQYF. The CDR3 nucleotides are TGTGCCAGTAGTACAGGGGGCTACGAGCAGTACTTC. The rearrangement joins TRBV19 to TRBJ2-7; 7 positions agree with TRBD1. Germline assignment: CDR1 LNHDA and CDR2 SQIVND (reference sequence). CDR3 length: 12 amino acids. V gave up 4 bases and J gave up 3 bases; unmatched junction bases: 0.

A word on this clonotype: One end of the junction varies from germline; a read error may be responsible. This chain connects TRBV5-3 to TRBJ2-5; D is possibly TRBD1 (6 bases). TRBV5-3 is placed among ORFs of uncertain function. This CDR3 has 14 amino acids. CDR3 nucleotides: TGTGCCAGCAGCTTACCGACAGGAAAAGAGACCCAGTACTTC. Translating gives CASSLPTGKETQYF.

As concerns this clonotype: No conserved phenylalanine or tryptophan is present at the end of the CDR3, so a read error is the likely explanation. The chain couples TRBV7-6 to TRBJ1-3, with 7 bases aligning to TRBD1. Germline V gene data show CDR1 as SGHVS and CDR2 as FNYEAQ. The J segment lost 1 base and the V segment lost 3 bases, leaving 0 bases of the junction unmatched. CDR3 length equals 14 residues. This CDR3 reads CASSLTGSGNTIYL. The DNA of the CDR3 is TGTGCCAGCAGCTTGACAGGGTCTGGAAACACCATATATCTT.

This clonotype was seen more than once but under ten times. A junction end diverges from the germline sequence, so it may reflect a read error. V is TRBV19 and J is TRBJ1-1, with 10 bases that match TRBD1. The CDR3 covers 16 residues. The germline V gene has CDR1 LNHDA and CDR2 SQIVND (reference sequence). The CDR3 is CASSIGPGTGDTEAFF. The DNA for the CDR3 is TGTGCCAGTAGCATAGGACCCGGGACAGGGGACACTGAAGCTTTCTTT. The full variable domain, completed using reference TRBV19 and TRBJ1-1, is DGGITQSPKYLFRKEGQNVTLSCEQNLNHDAMYWYRQDPGQGLRLIYYSQIVNDFQKGDIAEGYSVSREKKESFPLTVTSAQKNPTAFYLCASSIGPGTGDTEAFFGQGTRLTVV.

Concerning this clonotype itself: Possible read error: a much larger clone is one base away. CDR3 nucleotide sequence: TGTGCCAGCAGCTGGGACACAGGCTACGAGCCGTACTTC. Translating gives CASSWDTGYEPYF. This chain connects TRBV11-2 to TRBJ2-7, with D possibly TRBD1 on 6 matching bases. Germline V gene sequence: CDR1 SGHAT, CDR2 FQNNGV. This CDR3 contains 13 residues.

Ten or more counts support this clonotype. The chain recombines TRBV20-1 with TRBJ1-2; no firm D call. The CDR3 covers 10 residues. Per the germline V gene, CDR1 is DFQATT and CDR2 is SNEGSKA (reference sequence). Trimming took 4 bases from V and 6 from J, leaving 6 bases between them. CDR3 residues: CSATGDGYTF. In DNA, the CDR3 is TGCAGTGCTACCGGAGATGGCTACACCTTC.

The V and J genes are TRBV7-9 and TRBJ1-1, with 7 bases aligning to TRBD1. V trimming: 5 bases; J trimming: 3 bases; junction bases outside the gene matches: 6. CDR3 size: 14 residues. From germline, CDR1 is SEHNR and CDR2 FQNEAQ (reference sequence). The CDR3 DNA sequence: TGTGCCAGCAGCCCGCGGGACAGATACACTGAAGCTTTCTTT. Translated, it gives CASSPRDRYTEAFF.

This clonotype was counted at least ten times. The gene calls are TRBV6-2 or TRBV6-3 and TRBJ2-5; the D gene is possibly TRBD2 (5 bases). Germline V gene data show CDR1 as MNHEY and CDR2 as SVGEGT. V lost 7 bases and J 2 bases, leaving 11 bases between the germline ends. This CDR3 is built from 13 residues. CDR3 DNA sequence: TGTGCCAGCACCCCACGGGATCAAGAGACCCAGTACTTC. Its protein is CASTPRDQETQYF.

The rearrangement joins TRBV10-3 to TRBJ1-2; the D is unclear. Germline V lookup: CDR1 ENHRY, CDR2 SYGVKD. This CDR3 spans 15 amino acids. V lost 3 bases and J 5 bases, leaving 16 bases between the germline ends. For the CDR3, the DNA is TGTGCCATCAGTGAATCATTAACAGACGTATATGGCTACACCTTC. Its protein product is CAISESLTDVYGYTF.

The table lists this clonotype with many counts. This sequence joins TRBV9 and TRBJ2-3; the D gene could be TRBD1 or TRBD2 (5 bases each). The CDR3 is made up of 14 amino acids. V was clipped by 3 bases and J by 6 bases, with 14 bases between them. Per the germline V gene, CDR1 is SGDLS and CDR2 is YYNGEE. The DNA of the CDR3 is TGTGCCAGCAGCGCCAGCCAAGAGGGGGATACGCAGTATTTT. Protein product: CASSASQEGDTQYF.

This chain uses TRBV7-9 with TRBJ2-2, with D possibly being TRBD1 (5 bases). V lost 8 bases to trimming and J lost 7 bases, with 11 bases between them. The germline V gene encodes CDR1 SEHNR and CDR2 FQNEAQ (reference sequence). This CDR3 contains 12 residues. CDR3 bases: TGTGCCAGCCAGGGTGGTATCGGGGAGCTGTTTTTT. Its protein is CASQGGIGELFF.

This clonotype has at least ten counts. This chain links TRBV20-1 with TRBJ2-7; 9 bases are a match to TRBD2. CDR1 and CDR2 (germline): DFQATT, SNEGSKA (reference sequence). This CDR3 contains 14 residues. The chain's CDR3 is CGGSSGVGFYEQYF. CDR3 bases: TGCGGAGGGTCTAGCGGGGTGGGTTTTTACGAGCAGTACTTC.

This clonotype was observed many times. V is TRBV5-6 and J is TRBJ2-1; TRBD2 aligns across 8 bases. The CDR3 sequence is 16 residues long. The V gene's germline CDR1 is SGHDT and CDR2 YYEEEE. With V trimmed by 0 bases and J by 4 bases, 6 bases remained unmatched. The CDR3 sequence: CASSLGAGGAYNEQFF. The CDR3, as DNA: TGTGCCAGCAGCTTGGGGGCGGGGGGAGCGTACAATGAGCAGTTCTTC.